These 24 T cell receptor beta chains share one sample of origin, sequenced in a study of beta chain features in type 1 diabetes. Expressed TCRB transcripts were sequenced because the entire RNA isolate underwent reverse transcription. Measured with immunoSEQ multiplex PCR; TCRdb has only the in-frame clones, and not every one. The table shows just over 450,000 clones, with about 30% occurring only once. The sample consisted of naive CD4+ T cells from blood. All receptors come from a man aged 18 to 30 in good health.

In DNA form, the CDR3 reads TGTGCCAGCAGGGGGCTAGCGGGAGAAGGTTGGAATGAGCAGTTCTTC. Translation: CASRGLAGEGWNEQFF. The chain is built from TRBV2 and TRBJ2-1; 10 bases agree with TRBD2. CDR1 and CDR2 from the germline V gene are SNHLY and FYNNEI. CDR3 length: 16 residues. Trimming took 6 bases from V and 7 from J; bases not matched to a gene: 12. The variable domain in full, completed from reference TRBV2 and TRBJ2-1, reads EPEVTQTPSHQVTQMGQEVILRCVPISNHLYFYWYRQILGQKVEFLVSFYNNEISEKSEIFDDQFSVERPDGSNFTLKIRSTKLEDSAMYFCASRGLAGEGWNEQFFGPGTRLTVL.

The CDR3 spells CASSPVGTDTQYF. The CDR3 DNA sequence: TGCGCCAGCAGCCCGGTAGGGACAGATACGCAGTATTTT. This chain connects TRBV5-1 to TRBJ2-3; D remains unclear. The CDR3 loop spans 13 amino acids. Germline assignment: CDR1 SGHRS and CDR2 YFSETQ. V lost 4 bases, J lost 3 bases, and 9 bases lay in between.

Only a few counts were recorded for this clone. J is TRBJ2-6 and V is TRBV7-3, with TRBD1 as a possible D gene (5 bases). The germline V gene has CDR1 SGHTA and CDR2 FQGTGA. This CDR3 spans 17 amino acids. Trimming pared 4 bases from V and 0 bases from J, leaving 13 bases between. The CDR3 DNA sequence: TGTGCCAGCAGCTCTAGACAGACCAGCTCTGGGGCCAACGTCCTGACTTTC. Protein sequence: CASSSRQTSSGANVLTF.

This clone was seen more than once but under ten times. This rearrangement joins TRBV30 to TRBJ1-2; 7 positions agree with TRBD1. The CDR3 has 16 residues. Germline V lookup: CDR1 GTSNPN, CDR2 SVGIG (reference sequence). The V gene end was trimmed by 0 bases and the J gene end by 0 bases; junction bases not matched to a gene: 7. The CDR3 DNA reads as TGTGCCTGGAGTGTACCGACAGGGCTTTCTAACTATGGCTACACCTTC. Its translation is CAWSVPTGLSNYGYTF. Supplemented by reference TRBV30 and TRBJ1-2, the full variable domain reads SQTIHQWPATLVQPVGSPLSLECTVEGTSNPNLYWYRQAAGRGLQLLFYSVGIGQISSEVPQNLSASRPQDRQFILSSKKLLLSDSGFYLCAWSVPTGLSNYGYTFGSGTRLTVV.

V usage is TRBV28 and J usage is TRBJ2-7, with TRBD2 identical over 11 bases. CDR3 size: 15 residues. V trimming: 6 bases; J trimming: 2 bases; junction bases outside the gene matches: 6. Germline-derived CDR1 and CDR2 are MDHEN and SYDVKM. The CDR3 spells CASRIAGGRAYEQYF. For the CDR3, the DNA is TGTGCCAGCAGAATAGCGGGAGGGAGGGCCTACGAGCAGTACTTC.

J is TRBJ2-5 and V is TRBV7-9, with 7 bases lining up with TRBD2. The CDR3 length is 13 residues. Unmatched junction bases numbered 6, after V lost 6 bases and J lost 5 bases. The V gene's germline CDR1 is SEHNR and CDR2 FQNEAQ (reference sequence). The DNA of the CDR3 is TGTGCCAGCAGTATAGCGGGTCGGGAGACCCAGTACTTC. It yields the protein CASSIAGRETQYF.

The chain has TRBV27 and TRBJ1-1; possibly TRBD1 for D (5 bases). CDR3 length: 15 residues. Germline V gives CDR1 MNHEY, CDR2 SMNVEV (reference sequence). The germline V and J ends were trimmed by 5 bases and 1 base, with 14 bases remaining between them. The CDR3 here is CASSPTRQRNTEAFF. The DNA of the CDR3 is TGTGCCAGCAGTCCTACTCGACAGAGGAACACTGAAGCTTTCTTT.

This clone has only one observation. This chain joins TRBV28 and TRBJ2-3; maybe TRBD2 (6 bases). Between the trimmed V and J ends, which lost 5 bases and 3 bases, there was a span of 21 bases. Germline lookup yields CDR1 MDHEN and CDR2 SYDVKM. The CDR3 spans 17 residues. Here the CDR3 DNA reads TGTGCCAGCAGTCAATCCCGTGGGCGGGGACTTACAGATACGCAGTATTTT. Protein product: CASSQSRGRGLTDTQYF.

This clone has just a few counts. Relative to the germline gene, one junction end is altered; a read error may explain this. The rearrangement uses TRBV30 and TRBJ2-3; 10 bases align to TRBD2. The CDR3 has 13 residues. Germline assignment: CDR1 GTSNPN and CDR2 SVGIG (reference sequence). The CDR3 DNA reads TGTGCCTGGAGCCCGCTAGCGGGGGCTCGGAAGGGTTTT. This encodes CAWSPLAGARKGF.

This chain links TRBV29-1 with TRBJ2-2, with D unresolved. CDR3 length equals 11 residues. Trimming pared 8 bases from V and 8 bases from J, leaving 12 bases between. Germline V gene lookup returns CDR1 SQVTM and CDR2 ANQGSEA. The CDR3: CSFRLLGELFF. DNA of the CDR3: TGCAGCTTCCGGCTCCTTGGGGAGCTGTTTTTT.

This clone was picked up a small number of times. The chain uses TRBV30 and TRBJ1-3, with a tentative D call TRBD1 (5 bases). Trimming cost V 2 bases and J 3 bases, with 20 bases left between them. This CDR3 region has 17 residues. Germline values: CDR1 GTSNPN, CDR2 SVGIG (reference sequence). This chain's CDR3 is CAWSQSLTRASGNTIYF. Here the CDR3 DNA reads TGTGCCTGGAGTCAATCCCTGACCAGGGCGAGTGGAAACACCATATATTTT.

The DNA of the CDR3 is TGTGCCAGCAGCCCGGGCAAAAACATTCAGTACTTC. Translated, it gives CASSPGKNIQYF. The rearrangement joins TRBV6-5 to TRBJ2-4; D gene ambiguous. V lost 6 bases, J lost 3 bases, and 6 bases lay in between. This CDR3 region has 12 residues. Germline V gene lookup returns CDR1 MNHEY and CDR2 SVGAGI.

This clone was seen only a few times. The genes are TRBV7-9 and TRBJ2-1, with D perhaps matching TRBD2 (5 bases). The CDR3 sequence is 10 residues long. The germline V gene has CDR1 SEHNR and CDR2 FQNEAQ (reference sequence). V was trimmed by 11 bases and J by 3 bases, leaving 5 bases between them. CDR3 protein: CAEGYNEQFF. CDR3 in DNA: TGTGCCGAGGGCTACAATGAGCAGTTCTTC. The full variable domain, completed using reference TRBV7-9 and TRBJ2-1, is DTGVSQNPRHKITKRGQNVTFRCDPISEHNRLYWYRQTLGQGPEFLTYFQNEAQLEKSRLLSDRFSAERPKGSFSTLEIQRTEQGDSAMYLCAEGYNEQFFGPGTRLTVL.

The CDR3 here is CASSPLAGSYNEQFF. The CDR3 DNA reads as TGTGCCAGCAGTCCCCTCGCGGGATCGTACAATGAGCAGTTCTTC. The gene calls are TRBV27 and TRBJ2-1, with D perhaps TRBD2 (6 bases). Per germline, CDR1 MNHEY and CDR2 SMNVEV (reference sequence). The CDR3 has 15 residues. V lost 5 bases to trimming and J lost 4 bases, with 15 bases between them.

Turning to this clone: Other DNA sequences in this specimen translate into the identical CDR3. The chain employs TRBV20-1 and TRBJ2-1; D unclear. CDR3 length equals 10 residues. The germline V and J ends were trimmed by 4 bases and 5 bases, with 3 bases remaining between them. Germline V gene lookup returns CDR1 DFQATT and CDR2 SNEGSKA (reference sequence). The CDR3 here is CSAIDNEQFF. The CDR3 DNA is TGCAGTGCTATAGACAATGAGCAGTTCTTC.

About this clone: Other nucleotide sequences in the sample specify the same CDR3. V is TRBV7-2 and J is TRBJ2-7; 10 nucleotides line up with TRBD2. Germline V gene lookup returns CDR1 SGHTA and CDR2 FQGNSA. The J segment lost 1 base and the V segment lost 1 base, leaving 1 base of the junction unmatched. There are 15 residues in the CDR3. CDR3 sequence reads: CASSLVAGGSYEQYF. The CDR3 nucleotides are TGTGCCAGCAGCTTAGTAGCGGGAGGATCCTACGAGCAGTACTTC.

The rearrangement uses TRBV29-1 and TRBJ2-3, with a tentative D call TRBD2 (6 bases). V was cut by 0 bases and J by 5 bases, with 12 bases left in between. This CDR3 is built from 14 residues. CDR1 SQVTM and CDR2 ANQGSEA come from the germline V gene. For the CDR3, the DNA is TGCAGCGTTGAAGAAGGGGCCGGGGGAGATACGCAGTATTTT. This sequence encodes CSVEEGAGGDTQYF.

The chain recombines TRBV7-3 with TRBJ2-4, with D uncertain. CDR3 length: 15 residues. Trimming removed 0 bases at V and 0 bases at J, with 6 bases between. Germline V gives CDR1 SGHTA, CDR2 FQGTGA. CDR3 nucleotide sequence: TGTGCCAGCAGCTTAACCGGGCTAGCCAAAAACATTCAGTACTTC. This encodes CASSLTGLAKNIQYF.

This clone came up a few times. The DNA for the CDR3 is TGTGCCTGGGCCTCGAACAGGGCGTATGGCTACACCTTC. As protein: CAWASNRAYGYTF. The chain combines TRBV30 with TRBJ1-2; maybe TRBD1 (6 bases). CDR1 GTSNPN and CDR2 SVGIG come from the germline V gene (reference sequence). Trimming took off 5 bases at V and 5 bases at J, with 15 bases between the two ends. This CDR3 contains 13 residues.

This clone was observed a handful of times. The rearrangement links TRBV7-9 to TRBJ1-3, with unresolved D. With 10 bases removed from V and 1 base from J, the gap between germline ends came to 5 bases. This CDR3 comprises 11 residues. CDR1 is SEHNR and CDR2 is FQNEAQ in the germline V gene (reference sequence). CDR3 in amino acids: CATDSGNTIYF. The CDR3 DNA reads TGTGCCACAGATTCTGGAAACACCATATATTTT.

This clone was counted a few times. V usage is TRBV5-1 and J usage is TRBJ2-3, with TRBD2 matching 10 bases. V was clipped by 0 bases and J by 0 bases; unmatched bases: 4. Germline lookup yields CDR1 SGHRS and CDR2 YFSETQ. This CDR3 contains 17 residues. The CDR3 protein is CASSLGPTSGSTDTQYF. The CDR3 DNA reads TGCGCCAGCAGCTTGGGACCGACTAGCGGGAGCACAGATACGCAGTATTTT.

The chain has TRBV5-1 and TRBJ2-7; D not certain. Trimming stripped 3 bases from V and 3 bases from J, with 4 bases between. This CDR3 spans 11 amino acids. From germline, CDR1 is SGHRS and CDR2 YFSETQ. The CDR3 bases are TGCGCCAGCAGCTCGAACTACGAGCAGTACTTC. This translates into CASSSNYEQYF.

With regard to this clone: This CDR3 is also generated by other DNA sequences in the sample. The V call is TRBV9, the J call TRBJ2-1; maybe TRBD2 (6 bases). Germline V gene lookup returns CDR1 SGDLS and CDR2 YYNGEE. V was shortened by 0 bases and J by 2 bases, with 9 bases between the two germline ends. The CDR3 is 15 amino acids. The CDR3 loop is CASSVGGTTYNEQFF. The CDR3 DNA follows: TGTGCCAGCAGCGTAGGCGGGACCACCTACAATGAGCAGTTCTTC.

The chain joins TRBV28 to TRBJ2-7; no reliable D call. Deletions cut 3 bases from V and 3 bases from J, with 9 bases between. This CDR3 has 13 residues. Germline CDR1 MDHEN, CDR2 SYDVKM. CDR3 sequence (DNA): TGTGCCAGCAGTTTTGCAGATTACTACGAGCAGTACTTC. It specifies CASSFADYYEQYF.